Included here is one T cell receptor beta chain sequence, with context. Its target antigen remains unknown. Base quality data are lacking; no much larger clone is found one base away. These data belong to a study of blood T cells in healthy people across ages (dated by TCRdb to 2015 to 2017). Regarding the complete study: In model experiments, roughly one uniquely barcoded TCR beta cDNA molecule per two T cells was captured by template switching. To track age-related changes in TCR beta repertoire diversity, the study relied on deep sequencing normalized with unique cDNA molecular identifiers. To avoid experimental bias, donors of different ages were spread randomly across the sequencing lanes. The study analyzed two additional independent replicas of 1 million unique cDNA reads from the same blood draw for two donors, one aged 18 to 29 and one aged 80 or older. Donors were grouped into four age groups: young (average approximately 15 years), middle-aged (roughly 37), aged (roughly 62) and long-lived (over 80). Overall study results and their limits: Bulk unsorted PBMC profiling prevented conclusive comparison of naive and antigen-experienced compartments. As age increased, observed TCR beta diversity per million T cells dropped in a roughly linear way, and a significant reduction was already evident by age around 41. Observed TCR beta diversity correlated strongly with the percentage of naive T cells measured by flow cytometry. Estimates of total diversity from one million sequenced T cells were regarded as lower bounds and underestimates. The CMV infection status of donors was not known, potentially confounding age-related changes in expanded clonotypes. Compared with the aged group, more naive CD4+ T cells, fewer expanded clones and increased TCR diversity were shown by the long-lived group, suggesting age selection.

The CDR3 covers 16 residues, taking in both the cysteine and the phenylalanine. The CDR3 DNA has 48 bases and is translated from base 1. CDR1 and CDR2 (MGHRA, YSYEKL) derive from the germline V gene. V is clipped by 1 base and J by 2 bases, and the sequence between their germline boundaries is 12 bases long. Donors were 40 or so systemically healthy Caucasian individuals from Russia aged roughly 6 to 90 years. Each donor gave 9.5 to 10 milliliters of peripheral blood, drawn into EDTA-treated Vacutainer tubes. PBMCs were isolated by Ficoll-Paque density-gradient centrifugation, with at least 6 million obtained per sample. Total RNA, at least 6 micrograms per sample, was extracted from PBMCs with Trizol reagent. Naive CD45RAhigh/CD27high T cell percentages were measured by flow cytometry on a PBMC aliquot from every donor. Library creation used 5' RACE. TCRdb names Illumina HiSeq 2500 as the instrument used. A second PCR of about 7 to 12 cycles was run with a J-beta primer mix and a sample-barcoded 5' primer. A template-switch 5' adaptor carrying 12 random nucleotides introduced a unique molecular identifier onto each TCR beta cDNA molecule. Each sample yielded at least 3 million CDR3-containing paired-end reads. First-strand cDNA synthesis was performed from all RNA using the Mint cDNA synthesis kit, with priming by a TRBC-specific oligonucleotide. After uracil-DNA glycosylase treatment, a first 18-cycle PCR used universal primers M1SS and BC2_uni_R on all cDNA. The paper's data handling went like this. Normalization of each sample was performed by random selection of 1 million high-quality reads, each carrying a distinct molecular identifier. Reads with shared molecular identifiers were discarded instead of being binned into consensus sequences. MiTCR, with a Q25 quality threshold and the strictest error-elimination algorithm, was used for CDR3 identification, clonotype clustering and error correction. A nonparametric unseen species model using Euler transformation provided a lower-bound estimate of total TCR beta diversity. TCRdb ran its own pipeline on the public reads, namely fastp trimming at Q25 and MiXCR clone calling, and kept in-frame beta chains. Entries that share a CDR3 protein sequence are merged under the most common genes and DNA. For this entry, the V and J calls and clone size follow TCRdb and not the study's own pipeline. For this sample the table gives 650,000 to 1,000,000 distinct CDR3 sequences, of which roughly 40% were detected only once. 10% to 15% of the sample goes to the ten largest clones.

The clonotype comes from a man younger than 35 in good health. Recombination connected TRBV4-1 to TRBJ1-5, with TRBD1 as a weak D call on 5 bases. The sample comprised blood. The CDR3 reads CASSQVWGMGNQPQHF. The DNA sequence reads TGCGCCAGCAGCCAAGTTTGGGGGATGGGCAATCAGCCCCAGCATTTT.